This T cell receptor beta chain emerged from a study of T cells in Graves' hyperthyroidism and ophthalmopathy. At the level of the study: Peripheral blood was taken when the disease was first diagnosed, before any treatment began.

Per germline, CDR1 MNHEY and CDR2 SVGEGT. Germline trimming cut 5 bases from V and 3 bases from J; bases unmatched to any gene: 4. The CDR3 consists of 14 residues. This clonotype occurred many times. Its antigen remains unknown. RNA transcripts provided the source from which TCR beta CDR3 regions were amplified. The HTBI primer set was used in a first-round RT-PCR of the TCR CDR3. From the multiplex PCR reads, TCRdb called clonotypes with MiXCR, one entry per CDR3 protein. Among about 600,000 distinct CDR3 sequences listed, about 14% were seen once. General study findings and limits: Ophthalmopathy onset followed model prediction by a median about 6.5 months. Researchers found most expanded thyroid clonotypes above 0.001 in blood as well.

Fresh peripheral blood, about 10 ml of it, supplied the PBMCs. This clonotype was sampled from a woman aged 45-65 years with Graves' ophthalmopathy. The chain couples TRBV6-2 or TRBV6-3 to TRBJ2-5; 9 bases match TRBD1. Sequencing was carried out using blood. CDR3 amino acids: CASSRDRVKETQYF. The CDR3 DNA sequence: TGTGCCAGCAGTAGGGACAGGGTAAAAGAGACCCAGTACTTC.